The 21 T cell receptor beta chains reported below all come from one sample, sequenced in a study of Ad26.COV2.S vaccination and SARS-CoV-2 variants. Profiling relied on immunoSEQ multiplex PCR, and the TCRdb table lists in-frame clones only, not all of them. Of around 420,000 clones in the sample, 88% are singletons; the top ten hold less than 4.5%. Treatment in this sample: some 20 received Ad26.COV2.S at low or high dose, single or two shots; roughly 5 received placebo; per-sample allocation not given. Samples analyzed were those drawn on day 63 after the first vaccine or placebo injection. The input for sequencing was peripheral blood, taken in a trial of Ad26.COV2.S vaccine versus placebo. All receptors come from a person aged 18 to 59 who received the Ad26.COV2.S COVID-19 vaccine or a placebo.

This chain's CDR3 is CAITTDNYGYTF. Written as DNA, the CDR3 is TGTGCCATCACCACAGATAACTATGGCTACACCTTC. The rearrangement joins TRBV10-3 to TRBJ1-2; D not resolved. The CDR3 runs 12 residues. CDR1 ENHRY and CDR2 SYGVKD come from the germline V gene. Trimming shortened V by 7 bases and J by 1 base, and 7 bases separated the two germline ends.

The chain carries TRBV30 and TRBJ1-2; 8 bases are shared with TRBD1. V gave up 2 bases and J gave up 2 bases; unmatched junction bases: 1. CDR3 length equals 13 residues. Per the germline V gene, CDR1 is GTSNPN and CDR2 is SVGIG (reference sequence). CDR3 protein: CAWSSGGNYGYTF. CDR3 nucleotide sequence: TGTGCCTGGAGTTCAGGGGGCAACTATGGCTACACCTTC.

The chain recombines TRBV6-2 or TRBV6-3 with TRBJ2-5; a possible D gene is TRBD1 (5 bases). CDR1 is MNHEY, CDR2 SVGEGT, per germline. The CDR3 covers 12 residues. Deletions cut 3 bases from V and 4 bases from J, with 6 bases between. CDR3 in DNA: TGTGCCAGCAGTTATACAGGAGAGACCCAGTACTTC. As protein: CASSYTGETQYF.

This rearrangement joins TRBV7-9 to TRBJ2-1; 7 bases align to TRBD1. Germline CDR1 is SEHNR and CDR2 is FQNEAQ (reference sequence). This CDR3 contains 15 residues. The junction had 5 bases not matched to a gene; V was cut back by 6 bases and J by 0 bases. CDR3: CASRETGSSYNEQFF. For the CDR3, the DNA is TGTGCCAGCAGGGAGACAGGGAGCTCCTACAATGAGCAGTTCTTC. The whole variable domain, filled in from reference TRBV7-9 and TRBJ2-1, reads DTGVSQNPRHKITKRGQNVTFRCDPISEHNRLYWYRQTLGQGPEFLTYFQNEAQLEKSRLLSDRFSAERPKGSFSTLEIQRTEQGDSAMYLCASRETGSSYNEQFFGPGTRLTVL.

CDR3 DNA sequence: TGTGCCATCAGTGATCCCCGGGCTAGCGGCAACACCGGGGAGCTGTTTTTT. Translated: CAISDPRASGNTGELFF. The V call is TRBV10-3, the J call TRBJ2-2, with 7 bases lining up with TRBD2. After removal of 3 bases from V and 2 bases from J, the junction contained 9 bases not matched to a gene. Germline V gene data show CDR1 as ENHRY and CDR2 as SYGVKD. The CDR3 runs to 17 residues.

The CDR3 DNA follows: TGTGCCAGCAGCTTATCCGGGGCTGGGGCCAACGTCCTGACTTTC. It is translated as CASSLSGAGANVLTF. The V gene is TRBV13, the J gene TRBJ2-6; TRBD2 is a possible D gene (5 bases). The germline V and J ends were trimmed by 2 bases and 2 bases, with 7 bases remaining between them. Germline V lookup: CDR1 PRHDT, CDR2 FYEKMQ (reference sequence). The CDR3 consists of 15 residues. Supplemented by reference TRBV13 and TRBJ2-6, the full variable domain reads AAGVIQSPRHLIKEKRETATLKCYPIPRHDTVYWYQQGPGQDPQFLISFYEKMQSDKGSIPDRFSAQQFSDYHSELNMSSLELGDSALYFCASSLSGAGANVLTFGAGSRLTVL.

This chain connects TRBV5-1 to TRBJ2-7; 10 bases map to TRBD1. J was trimmed by 5 bases and V by 7 bases; bases with no gene match: 3. This CDR3 has 12 amino acids. Germline V gene sequence: CDR1 SGHRS, CDR2 YFSETQ. CDR3 DNA sequence: TGCGCCAGCTTTGGGACAGGGGACGAGCAGTACTTC. This sequence encodes CASFGTGDEQYF.

This chain uses TRBV4-1 with TRBJ1-6, with 8 bases matching TRBD1. CDR1 and CDR2 from the germline V gene are MGHRA and YSYEKL. The ends lost 0 bases at V and 9 bases at J; junction bases unmatched: 4. The CDR3 spans 15 residues. Here the CDR3 DNA reads TGCGCCAGCAGCCAAGATCAGGGGGCGTCTTCACCCCTCCACTTT. Protein sequence: CASSQDQGASSPLHF.

J is TRBJ2-3 and V is TRBV6-5; a weak D match, TRBD2 (6 bases). The germline V gene encodes CDR1 MNHEY and CDR2 SVGAGI. The ends were cut back, 7 bases at V and 2 bases at J, with 13 bases in the middle. CDR3 size: 14 residues. The CDR3 nucleotides read TGTGCCAGCACCTCGGGAGTTCTCACAGATACGCAGTATTTT. It is translated as CASTSGVLTDTQYF.

The V gene is TRBV9, the J gene TRBJ2-1; 7 nucleotides agree with TRBD2. V dropped 2 bases and J dropped 0; count of bases not matched to a gene: 2. Germline V CDR1 and CDR2: SGDLS, YYNGEE. This CDR3 region has 15 residues. The chain's CDR3 is CASSVRGGSYNEQFF. In nucleotides, the CDR3 is TGTGCCAGCAGCGTCCGCGGGGGCTCCTACAATGAGCAGTTCTTC.

CDR3 sequence: CATSSFGDRGREQYF. CDR3 DNA sequence: TGTGCCACCAGCAGTTTCGGGGACAGGGGGCGCGAGCAGTACTTC. The rearrangement joins TRBV15 to TRBJ2-7; 12 bases are shared with TRBD1. Trimming cost V 3 bases and J 6 bases; bases outside gene matches: 6. The germline CDR1 and CDR2 sequences are LNHNV and YYDKDF (reference sequence). This CDR3 is 15 amino acids long. The variable domain in full, completed from reference TRBV15 and TRBJ2-7, reads DAMVIQNPRYQVTQFGKPVTLSCSQTLNHNVMYWYQQKSSQAPKLLFHYYDKDFNNEADTPDNFQSRRPNTSFCFLDIRSPGLGDTAMYLCATSSFGDRGREQYFGPGTRLTVT.

The CDR3 reads CASSSAVMRDTQYF. CDR3 in DNA: TGTGCCAGCAGTTCCGCGGTAATGAGAGATACGCAGTATTTT. The chain links TRBV6-2 or TRBV6-3 to TRBJ2-3, with D unresolved. Germline V lookup: CDR1 MNHEY, CDR2 SVGEGT. The CDR3 contains 14 residues. V was shortened by 4 bases and J by 5 bases, with 13 bases between the two germline ends.

The gene calls are TRBV7-2 and TRBJ1-1; D is ambiguous. This CDR3 has 17 residues. V lost 1 base and J 1 base, leaving 16 bases between the germline ends. Germline CDR1 and CDR2: SGHTA and FQGNSA. The CDR3 region is CASSLGLVGRGNTEAFF. CDR3 bases: TGTGCCAGCAGCTTAGGGTTGGTAGGTCGGGGGAACACTGAAGCTTTCTTT.

The V call is TRBV29-1, the J call TRBJ2-5; TRBD2 is a possible D gene (6 bases). This CDR3 is 13 amino acids long. Trimming stripped 5 bases from V and 2 bases from J, with 12 bases between. CDR1 and CDR2 (germline): SQVTM, ANQGSEA. The CDR3 coding sequence is TGCAGCGTTACCGGGACTCATCAAGAGACCCAGTACTTC. It encodes CSVTGTHQETQYF. The full variable domain, rest sourced from reference TRBV29-1 and TRBJ2-5, is SAVISQKPSRDICQRGTSLTIQCQVDSQVTMMFWYRQQPGQSLTLIATANQGSEATYESGFVIDKFPISRPNLTFSTLTVSNMSPEDSSIYLCSVTGTHQETQYFGPGTRLLVL.

This clone was detected once. This chain uses TRBV13 with TRBJ2-2; maybe TRBD1 (6 bases). CDR3 length equals 17 residues. Germline V gene data show CDR1 as PRHDT and CDR2 as FYEKMQ (reference sequence). Trimming took 3 bases from V and 1 from J, leaving 15 bases between them. The CDR3 sequence: CASSLRSWTENTGELFF. CDR3 sequence (DNA): TGTGCCAGCAGCTTGAGAAGCTGGACAGAGAACACCGGGGAGCTGTTTTTT.

The chain joins TRBV3-1 (or the pseudogene TRBV3-2) to TRBJ2-3; the match to TRBD2 covers 11 bases. Looked up from germline, CDR1 is LGHDT and CDR2 is YNNKEL (reference sequence). V lost 3 bases and J lost 4; bases outside the gene matches: 6. CDR3 length: 16 residues. DNA for the CDR3: TGTGCCAGCAGCCAGCGCCTAGCGGGAGGCTCAGATACGCAGTATTTT. Translated: CASSQRLAGGSDTQYF.

The chain employs TRBV14 and TRBJ2-3; D unclear. The CDR3 has 16 amino acids. Looked up from germline, CDR1 is SGHDN and CDR2 is FVKESK. V was cut by 4 bases and J by 1 base, with 15 bases left in between. CDR3 sequence: CASSPRSGARTDTQYF. As DNA, the CDR3 is TGTGCCAGCAGCCCAAGGAGTGGTGCGCGCACAGATACGCAGTATTTT.

The V gene is TRBV3-1 (or the pseudogene TRBV3-2), the J gene TRBJ2-5, with TRBD1 matching 7 bases. V trimming: 2 bases; J trimming: 4 bases; junction bases outside the gene matches: 7. CDR1 is LGHDT and CDR2 is YNNKEL in the germline V gene (reference sequence). This CDR3 has 15 residues. In DNA form, the CDR3 reads TGTGCCAGCAGCCAAATGGTGGCAGGGGGAGAGACCCAGTACTTC. Protein product: CASSQMVAGGETQYF.

The chain links TRBV5-5 to TRBJ2-1; TRBD2 is a possible D gene (7 bases). The CDR3 has 15 residues. The V gene's germline CDR1 is SGHKS and CDR2 YYEKEE (reference sequence). Trimming stripped 2 bases from V and 8 bases from J, with 17 bases between. CDR3 DNA: TGTGCCAGCAGCTTAGCGGGGACATTGGGCGATGAGCAGTTCTTC. This gives the protein CASSLAGTLGDEQFF.

V is TRBV3-1 (or the pseudogene TRBV3-2) and J is TRBJ2-2; TRBD1 might be the D (6 bases). V dropped 7 bases and J dropped 4 bases, with 10 bases sitting between them. The CDR3 runs to 13 residues. From germline, CDR1 is LGHDT and CDR2 YNNKEL (reference sequence). CDR3 DNA: TGTGCCAGCAACACAGGGTTCACCGGGGAGCTGTTTTTT. Its translation: CASNTGFTGELFF.

V usage is TRBV25-1 and J usage is TRBJ2-7, with a possible D match to TRBD2 (5 bases). The CDR3 consists of 11 residues. Trimming shortened V by 7 bases and J by 6 bases, and 10 bases separated the two germline ends. In germline, CDR1 is MGHDK, CDR2 SYGVNS. The CDR3 DNA follows: TGTGCCAGCATTAAAGGGAGCGAGCAGTACTTC. This codes for CASIKGSEQYF.